This T cell receptor (beta chain) came from a study of blood T cells in healthy people across ages. Looked up from germline, CDR1 is SGHTA and CDR2 is FQGNSA. The length of the CDR3 is 16 residues. The V and J ends lost 2 bases and 1 base respectively, with 12 bases between them. Through a sample-barcoded 5' primer and a J-beta primer mix, a second PCR was run for about 7 to 12 cycles. TCRdb re-called the 5' RACE reads with MiXCR, one entry per CDR3 protein. This repertoire shows about 1.4 million distinct CDR3 sequences, around 59% found once; its top ten account for approximately 7%. This TCR derives from a man between 18 and 29 years old in good health. The chain couples TRBV7-2 to TRBJ2-4; D possibly corresponds to TRBD2 (5 bases). Sequencing used blood. The CDR3 nucleotides read TGTGCCAGCAGCTTAAGGGCTCCGGGGGCCAAAAACATTCAGTACTTC. Encoded protein: CASSLRAPGAKNIQYF.